The table lists the clone carrying this T cell receptor (beta chain) with a few counts. The antigen remains unidentified. The data are from a study of blood T cells in healthy people across ages. About the study: Capture by template switching was about one barcoded beta molecule per two T cells. Findings and caveats of the study: Because donor CMV status was unknown, expanded clonotype changes were possibly confounded.

Then a second PCR, running roughly 7 to 11 cycles, was carried out with a sample-barcoded 5' primer and a J-beta primer mix. TCRdb re-called the 5' RACE reads through MiXCR, storing one row per CDR3 protein. The sample includes 1.8 million or so distinct CDR3 sequences, around 42% of them seen just once. The V gene lost 6 bases and the J gene lost 3 bases, with 17 bases spanning the gap. The V gene's germline CDR1 is SQVTM and CDR2 ANQGSEA. The CDR3 runs to 14 residues. Specimen: blood. The TCR was taken from a human donor in good health. V and J are TRBV29-1 and TRBJ1-2; D is perhaps TRBD1 (5 bases). For the CDR3, the DNA is TGCAGCGTGCCCAGACAGCACCAGGACTATGGCTACACCTTC. This encodes CSVPRQHQDYGYTF.